This T cell receptor beta chain originates from a study of shared clonotypes between healthy human individuals. V was trimmed by 11 bases and J by 4 bases, leaving 17 bases between them. The CDR3 spans 13 residues. The germline CDR1 and CDR2 sequences are MDHEN and SYDVKM. Using roughly 180 ng DNA, 30,000 to 35,000 T cell genomes, the sorted-subset replicate PCRs were run. Libraries were prepared by immunoSEQ multiplex PCR; TCRdb keeps only in-frame clonotypes and omits some of them. The table lists about 2.5 million clones, 92% of them singletons. On this clone: The antigen remains unidentified.

Study-level results: Estimated clonotype richness was generally higher in naive than memory subsets.

Sample: naive CD4+ T cells from PBMCs. Specified subset: CD45RA+ positively selected. V usage is TRBV28 and J usage is TRBJ1-2, with D possibly matching TRBD1 (5 bases). The sequence was obtained from a man between 18 and 35 years old in good health. Some clones in this sample may be carry-over from other donors' samples. The CDR3 coding sequence is TGTGCCGGGCACCGGGGGGAAGGCTATGGCTACACCTTC. Protein sequence: CAGHRGEGYGYTF.